A single sample gave rise to the 32 T cell receptor beta chains below, sequenced in a study of blood T cell repertoires in COVID-19. Profiled with immunoSEQ multiplex PCR; TCRdb holds only in-frame clones, not every one. The data contain some 150,000 clones, 85% of them singletons. The sequenced sample consisted of peripheral blood. These receptors all come from a human donor with acute or convalescent COVID-19. The donor label of this sample is uncertain.

Points on this clone: The sample holds other DNA sequences that translate to the same CDR3. The CDR3 nucleotides read TGTGCCAGCAGCCAATTAAGGGACAGTGACTCTGGAAACACCATATATTTT. This sequence encodes CASSQLRDSDSGNTIYF. The chain couples TRBV4-2 to TRBJ1-3; 7 bases line up with TRBD1. Germline V gene data show CDR1 as LGHNA and CDR2 as YNFKEQ. The CDR3 contains 17 residues. V was pared by 2 bases and J by 0 bases, with 7 bases of the junction left unmatched.

The chain employs TRBV18 and TRBJ2-3; 8 positions match TRBD2. The germline gives CDR1 KGHSH, CDR2 LQKENI. This CDR3 spans 16 amino acids. The ends lost 3 bases at V and 5 bases at J; junction bases unmatched: 10. The CDR3 spells CASSPDGRAQQDTQYF. CDR3 in DNA: TGTGCCAGCTCACCTGACGGGAGGGCCCAACAAGATACGCAGTATTTT.

The rearrangement joins TRBV7-2 to TRBJ1-1, with 8 bases fitting TRBD1. The germline CDR1 and CDR2 sequences are SGHTA and FQGNSA. Unmatched junction bases numbered 13, after V lost 4 bases and J lost 9 bases. The CDR3 length is 15 residues. The CDR3 nucleotides read TGTGCCAGCAGCTCACAACTGGGACAGGCGAATCAAGCTTTCTTT. Residues: CASSSQLGQANQAFF. The full variable domain, in which reference TRBV7-2 and TRBJ1-1 provide the parts outside the CDR3, is GAGVSQSPSNKVTEKGKDVELRCDPISGHTALYWYRQSLGQGLEFLIYFQGNSAPDKSGLPSDRFSAERTGGSVSTLTIQRTQQEDSAVYLCASSSQLGQANQAFFGQGTRLTVV.

This clone appeared a few times. The rearrangement joins TRBV28 to TRBJ1-5; 7 positions agree with TRBD1. The CDR3 is made up of 13 amino acids. CDR1 and CDR2 (germline): MDHEN, SYDVKM. J gave up 3 bases and V 5 bases, and 1 base lay outside the gene matches. The CDR3 protein is CASSDRDNQPQHF. The DNA for the CDR3 is TGTGCCAGCAGTGACAGGGACAATCAGCCCCAGCATTTT.

The chain recombines TRBV5-1 with TRBJ2-1; D is perhaps TRBD2 (5 bases). This CDR3 comprises 15 residues. The V end was cut by 4 bases, the J end by 5 bases, with 16 bases between. Per germline, CDR1 SGHRS and CDR2 YFSETQ. The CDR3 DNA is TGCGCCAGCAGCCTCTTGGGGAGTCTCAACAATGAGCAGTTCTTC. Amino acid sequence: CASSLLGSLNNEQFF.

CDR3 region: CAWTTGGGTEAFF. CDR3 DNA: TGTGCCTGGACCACAGGGGGTGGCACTGAAGCTTTCTTT. This chain uses TRBV30 with TRBJ1-1; the match to TRBD1 covers 8 bases. Germline V lookup: CDR1 GTSNPN, CDR2 SVGIG (reference sequence). V lost 4 bases and J lost 4; bases outside the gene matches: 5. The CDR3 runs 13 residues.

A note on this clone: Other nucleotide sequences in the sample specify the same CDR3. This chain links TRBV5-4 with TRBJ1-3, with TRBD1 matching 10 bases. CDR1 SGHNT and CDR2 YYREEE come from the germline V gene (reference sequence). V shed 4 bases and J 0 bases; nucleotides not matched to a gene: 1. The CDR3 has 15 amino acids. CDR3 DNA: TGTGCCAGCAGCCGGGACAGGGGCTCTGGAAACACCATATATTTT. The encoded protein is CASSRDRGSGNTIYF.

J is TRBJ1-4 and V is TRBV7-8; TRBD1 aligns across 10 bases. Germline CDR1 reads SGHVS; CDR2 reads FQNEAQ. V shed 4 bases and J 3 bases; nucleotides not matched to a gene: 2. The CDR3 covers 15 residues. In nucleotides, the CDR3 is TGTGCCAGCAGCTCGGACAGGGGGGCTAATGAAAAACTGTTTTTT. It yields the protein CASSSDRGANEKLFF.

V and J are TRBV20-1 and TRBJ2-1; 9 nucleotides align to TRBD2. Germline V lookup: CDR1 DFQATT, CDR2 SNEGSKA (reference sequence). The ends lost 3 bases at V and 9 bases at J; junction bases unmatched: 9. CDR3 size: 14 residues. The CDR3 loop reads CSASPSGRPSEQFF. In DNA form, the CDR3 reads TGCAGTGCTAGTCCCAGCGGGAGGCCGAGTGAGCAGTTCTTC.

Only one count was recorded for this clone. This chain links TRBV10-3 with TRBJ1-2; 7 bases are a match to TRBD1. CDR1 and CDR2 from the germline V gene are ENHRY and SYGVKD. CDR3 length: 13 residues. The trim removed 7 bases at V and 6 bases at J, leaving 8 bases unmatched. The CDR3 reads CAITAGGFDGYTF. The CDR3 DNA sequence: TGTGCCATCACGGCAGGGGGATTTGATGGCTACACCTTC.

The CDR3 protein is CASSLGGEEQYF. The CDR3 region has the DNA TGTGCCAGCAGCTTAGGGGGCGAAGAGCAGTACTTC. The chain uses TRBV11-3 and TRBJ2-7, with D tentatively TRBD1 (5 bases). Germline V gene lookup returns CDR1 SGHNT and CDR2 YENEEA. This CDR3 has 12 amino acids. V was cut by 1 base and J by 7 bases, with 8 bases left in between. The full variable domain, completed using reference TRBV11-3 and TRBJ2-7, is EAGVVQSPRYKIIEKKQPVAFWCNPISGHNTLYWYLQNLGQGPELLIRYENEEAVDDSQLPKDRFSAERLKGVDSTLKIQPAELGDSAVYLCASSLGGEEQYFGPGTRLTVT.

Regarding this clone: In the same sample, other DNA sequences code for this CDR3. This chain links TRBV19 with TRBJ1-2, with 11 bases identical to TRBD1. V gave up 7 bases and J gave up 2 bases; unmatched junction bases: 3. CDR1 is LNHDA, CDR2 SQIVND, per germline (reference sequence). The CDR3 length is 14 residues. CDR3 residues: CASTGQGVNYGYTF. The CDR3 DNA sequence: TGTGCCAGTACGGGACAGGGGGTAAACTATGGCTACACCTTC. Full variable domain (remainder filled in from reference TRBV19 and TRBJ1-2): DGGITQSPKYLFRKEGQNVTLSCEQNLNHDAMYWYRQDPGQGLRLIYYSQIVNDFQKGDIAEGYSVSREKKESFPLTVTSAQKNPTAFYLCASTGQGVNYGYTFGSGTRLTVV.

The chain is built from TRBV7-8 and TRBJ1-4; D gene ambiguous. CDR3 size: 14 residues. Germline CDR1 SGHVS, CDR2 FQNEAQ. V was shortened by 2 bases and J by 3 bases, with 7 bases between the two germline ends. The CDR3 loop is CASSLTGANEKLFF. In DNA, the CDR3 is TGTGCCAGCAGCTTAACCGGGGCTAATGAAAAACTGTTTTTT.

To note about this clone: The same CDR3 can be traced to other DNA sequences in this sample. The chain joins TRBV7-9 to TRBJ2-3; 7 nucleotides line up with TRBD1. The germline V gene encodes CDR1 SEHNR and CDR2 FQNEAQ (reference sequence). The V segment lost 6 bases and the J segment 0 bases; nucleotides outside the gene matches: 3. The CDR3 length is 14 residues. CDR3 nucleotides: TGTGCCAGCAGTTTGGGACAGAGCACAGATACGCAGTATTTT. Translated, it gives CASSLGQSTDTQYF.

The gene calls are TRBV28 and TRBJ1-2, with TRBD1 identical over 9 bases. The germline gives CDR1 MDHEN, CDR2 SYDVKM. The CDR3 is 14 residues long. V trimming: 9 bases; J trimming: 5 bases; junction bases outside the gene matches: 10. The CDR3 nucleotides read TGTGCCAGTGGGACAGGGCCCCCGGATTATGGCTACACCTTC. Translating it yields CASGTGPPDYGYTF.

The V and J genes are TRBV27 and TRBJ2-3; 12 bases fit TRBD2. The CDR3 has 16 residues. Trimming took 4 bases from V and 2 from J; bases not matched to a gene: 4. Germline V CDR1 and CDR2: MNHEY, SMNVEV (reference sequence). The chain's CDR3 is CASSSTSGGFTDTQYF. Here the CDR3 DNA reads TGTGCCAGCAGTTCTACTAGCGGGGGGTTCACAGATACGCAGTATTTT.

This clone was observed a few times. J is TRBJ1-1 and V is TRBV19, with TRBD1 identical over 7 bases. Unmatched junction bases numbered 8, after V lost 3 bases and J lost 1 base. Germline CDR1 reads LNHDA; CDR2 reads SQIVND (reference sequence). The CDR3 consists of 16 residues. The CDR3: CASSMRQGTRNTEAFF. In nucleotides, the CDR3 is TGTGCCAGTAGTATGAGACAGGGAACAAGGAACACTGAAGCTTTCTTT. Combining the CDR3 with reference TRBV19 and TRBJ1-1 gives the whole variable domain DGGITQSPKYLFRKEGQNVTLSCEQNLNHDAMYWYRQDPGQGLRLIYYSQIVNDFQKGDIAEGYSVSREKKESFPLTVTSAQKNPTAFYLCASSMRQGTRNTEAFFGQGTRLTVV.

The chain combines TRBV5-8 with TRBJ1-2; D not resolved. The V and J ends lost 0 bases and 4 bases respectively, with 7 bases between them. Germline assignment: CDR1 SGHTS and CDR2 YDEGEE. CDR3 size: 13 residues. CDR3: CASSLVGSYGYTF. The CDR3 coding sequence is TGTGCCAGCAGCTTGGTAGGGAGCTATGGCTACACCTTC.

A remark on this clone: At one boundary the junction diverges from the germline segment, which might be a read error. The chain employs TRBV7-7 and TRBJ1-4; D gene ambiguous. This CDR3 has 15 residues. The V gene's germline CDR1 is SSHAT and CDR2 FNYEAQ (reference sequence). CDR3 sequence: CASSEGPGINEKLFF. For the CDR3, the DNA is TGTGCTAGCAGCGAAGGCCCCGGGATTAATGAAAAACTGTTTTTT.

This clone came up a few times. The chain links TRBV7-8 to TRBJ2-1; TRBD2 matches 9 bases. The J segment lost 6 bases and the V segment lost 5 bases, leaving 8 bases of the junction unmatched. Germline V gene data show CDR1 as SGHVS and CDR2 as FQNEAQ. The CDR3 spans 15 residues. In DNA form, the CDR3 reads TGTGCCAGCAGCCGTAGCCTGCGGGAGGGCAATGAGCAGTTCTTC. The encoded protein is CASSRSLREGNEQFF.

The chain uses TRBV19 and TRBJ1-6; TRBD1 matches 9 bases. Germline CDR1 LNHDA, CDR2 SQIVND (reference sequence). This CDR3 has 16 residues. V shed 6 bases and J 5 bases; nucleotides not matched to a gene: 8. The CDR3 protein is CASRDTGTGNNSPLHF. The CDR3 bases are TGTGCCAGTAGGGACACCGGGACAGGGAATAATTCACCCCTCCACTTT. The full variable domain, rest sourced from reference TRBV19 and TRBJ1-6, is DGGITQSPKYLFRKEGQNVTLSCEQNLNHDAMYWYRQDPGQGLRLIYYSQIVNDFQKGDIAEGYSVSREKKESFPLTVTSAQKNPTAFYLCASRDTGTGNNSPLHFGNGTRLTVT.

This clone was seen only once. The V gene is TRBV9, the J gene TRBJ1-5; 7 bases are a match to TRBD1. V was pared by 3 bases and J by 4 bases, with 13 bases of the junction left unmatched. The CDR3 extends over 17 amino acids. Germline CDR1 is SGDLS and CDR2 is YYNGEE. The CDR3 DNA reads as TGTGCCAGCAGCGGGACTGGACAGGTCGGGACTAATCAGCCCCAGCATTTT. It encodes CASSGTGQVGTNQPQHF.

The chain joins TRBV9 to TRBJ2-7; 12 bases fit TRBD1. Trimming at V came to 4 bases and at J to 5 bases, leaving 4 bases not matched to a gene. The CDR3 spans 14 residues. The germline V gene encodes CDR1 SGDLS and CDR2 YYNGEE. In DNA, the CDR3 is TGTGCCAGCAGCAAGGGACAGGGGGCGGACGAGCAGTACGTC. It translates to CASSKGQGADEQYV.

The V gene is TRBV14, the J gene TRBJ2-7, with a weak D call TRBD1 (5 bases). V lost 2 bases and J lost 5, with 16 bases in between. Looked up from germline, CDR1 is SGHDN and CDR2 is FVKESK. This CDR3 is 15 amino acids long. The CDR3 reads CASSQRLAGLDEQYF. The CDR3 region has the DNA TGTGCCAGCAGCCAACGGTTGGCAGGGCTGGACGAGCAGTACTTC.

This clone has only one observation. The chain employs TRBV6-8 and TRBJ2-3; 10 nucleotides match TRBD2. The V segment lost 5 bases and the J segment 2 bases; nucleotides outside the gene matches: 7. In germline, CDR1 is MNHGY, CDR2 SAAAGT. The CDR3 consists of 16 residues. CDR3 in DNA: TGTGCCAGCAGTGGTCCCACTAGCGGGGACACAGATACGCAGTATTTT. Protein sequence: CASSGPTSGDTDTQYF.

This clone appeared a single time. The chain carries TRBV6-5 and TRBJ1-2; no clear D. The germline gives CDR1 MNHEY, CDR2 SVGAGI. The CDR3 consists of 13 residues. V was trimmed by 6 bases and J by 0 bases, leaving 8 bases between them. CDR3 nucleotide sequence: TGTGCCAGCAGCCGGGGTACTAACTATGGCTACACCTTC. Translation: CASSRGTNYGYTF.

The chain has TRBV11-2 and TRBJ2-1, with D possibly being TRBD2 (5 bases). The CDR3 sequence is 11 residues long. V lost 8 bases, J lost 7 bases, and 9 bases lay in between. Germline V gene lookup returns CDR1 SGHAT and CDR2 FQNNGV. The DNA for the CDR3 is TGTGCCAGCGGACGGGATAATGAGCAGTTCTTC. It specifies CASGRDNEQFF.

This clone has a handful of counts. CDR3 region: CASSESIQYEQYV. The CDR3 DNA is TGTGCCAGCAGTGAATCCATTCAATACGAGCAGTACGTC. The rearrangement uses TRBV6-1 and TRBJ2-7; D is unclear. The CDR3 loop spans 13 amino acids. V gave up 2 bases and J gave up 4 bases, with 9 bases separating them. Germline-derived CDR1 and CDR2 are MNHNS and SASEGT.

The chain employs TRBV27 and TRBJ2-3, with 10 bases aligning to TRBD2. In germline, CDR1 is MNHEY, CDR2 SMNVEV (reference sequence). J was trimmed by 1 base and V by 2 bases; bases with no gene match: 9. The CDR3 spans 18 residues. The CDR3 DNA reads TGTGCCAGCAGTTTAGCCAGCGGGAGGGCTAGGGGCACAGATACGCAGTATTTT. Translating it yields CASSLASGRARGTDTQYF.

A single count supports this clone. The rearrangement joins TRBV5-1 to TRBJ2-3; D is unresolved. The germline V gene has CDR1 SGHRS and CDR2 YFSETQ. This CDR3 region has 12 residues. V gave up 4 bases and J gave up 3 bases, with 6 bases separating them. The CDR3 loop is CASSPHTDTQYF. The CDR3 coding sequence is TGCGCCAGCAGCCCACATACAGATACGCAGTATTTT.

In this sample, this clone turned up many times. The rearrangement uses TRBV28 and TRBJ2-7; TRBD1 aligns across 10 bases. The V segment lost 6 bases and the J segment 5 bases; nucleotides outside the gene matches: 7. Germline assignment: CDR1 MDHEN and CDR2 SYDVKM. CDR3 length: 14 residues. CDR3 coding DNA: TGTGCCAGCAGCCCCGGGACAGGGGATCACGAGCAGTACGTC. It yields the protein CASSPGTGDHEQYV.

The chain joins TRBV12-3 or TRBV12-4 to TRBJ1-5; no firm D call. The CDR3 spans 13 residues. The ends were cut back, 2 bases at V and 7 bases at J, with 9 bases in the middle. CDR3 loop: CASSLKVEQPQHF. CDR3 nucleotides: TGTGCCAGCAGTTTAAAGGTGGAGCAGCCCCAGCATTTT.